The clone carrying this T cell receptor beta chain was found once. The PCR employed 60 Vbeta primers together with 13 Jbeta primers. Assay: immunoSEQ multiplex PCR; the TCRdb copy retains only in-frame clones and omits some. There are roughly 140,000 clones in the sample; 65% to 75% occur only once, and about 4.7% lies in the top ten. The sample belongs to a study of cytomegalovirus exposure and HLA in healthy donors. V lost 3 bases and J lost 4, with 12 bases in between. Germline V gives CDR1 MGHDK, CDR2 SYGVNS. There are 15 residues in the CDR3. The chain has TRBV25-1 and TRBJ1-4; TRBD1 is a possible D gene (5 bases). Sequencing used PBMCs. The clonotype comes from a man in his sixties in good health and CMV-seronegative. The CDR3 bases are TGTGCCAGCAGTGATTATAGGGACTATAATGAAAAACTGTTTTTT. Protein product: CASSDYRDYNEKLFF.